Included here is one T cell receptor beta chain sequence, with context. What it binds is unknown. One end of the junction does not line up with germline, which may come from a read error. These data are taken from a study of graft-versus-host responses after intestinal transplantation. This CDR3 is 16 amino acids long. Germline V gene lookup returns CDR1 MNHEY and CDR2 SVGAGI. Some clones are missing from TCRdb's copy, which holds only in-frame ones; the method was immunoSEQ multiplex PCR. The sample includes roughly 120,000 clones, 90% to 95% of them seen just once. This TCR derives from a human donor who received an intestinal transplant. The chain uses TRBV6-5 and TRBJ2-5; a possible D gene is TRBD2 (5 bases). This material consisted of unstimulated CD4+ T cells sorted from spleen or lymph node cells, taken before intestinal transplant. The CDR3 DNA is TGTGCCAGCAGTTACTCTAGAGGGATACCGCAAGGGACCCAGTACTTC. Translated: CASSYSRGIPQGTQYF.